This T cell receptor (beta chain) originates from a study of shared clonotypes between healthy human individuals. CD45RO-negative, CCR7-selected cells formed the naive CD8 fraction, which excluded terminally differentiated effector memory CD45RA+ cells. The length of the CDR3 is 13 residues. V lost 1 base, J lost 7 bases, and 8 bases lay in between. Germline V gene data show CDR1 as LGHNA and CDR2 as YSLEER. Study outcomes and limitations: The study drew on few donors, limiting represented genetic and exposure-history diversity.

This clone has a handful of counts. The antigen is unknown. Original handling: ImmunoSEQ gave junction-only sequences without quality scores, so filtering differed. The repertoire was sequenced with immunoSEQ multiplex PCR; TCRdb's copy has only in-frame clones and lacks some. The DNA gave D and trimming, while V, J and clone size come from that table. This sample has about 2.1 million clones, with 93% found just once. The sample was naive CD8+ T cells from PBMCs. This receptor was identified in a young man in good health. Some clones in this sample may be carry-over from other donors' samples. The rearrangement uses TRBV4-3 and TRBJ1-5, with D unresolved. The CDR3 sequence: CASSQGVGQPQHF. Written as DNA, the CDR3 is TGCGCCAGCAGCCAAGGGGTAGGGCAGCCCCAGCATTTT.